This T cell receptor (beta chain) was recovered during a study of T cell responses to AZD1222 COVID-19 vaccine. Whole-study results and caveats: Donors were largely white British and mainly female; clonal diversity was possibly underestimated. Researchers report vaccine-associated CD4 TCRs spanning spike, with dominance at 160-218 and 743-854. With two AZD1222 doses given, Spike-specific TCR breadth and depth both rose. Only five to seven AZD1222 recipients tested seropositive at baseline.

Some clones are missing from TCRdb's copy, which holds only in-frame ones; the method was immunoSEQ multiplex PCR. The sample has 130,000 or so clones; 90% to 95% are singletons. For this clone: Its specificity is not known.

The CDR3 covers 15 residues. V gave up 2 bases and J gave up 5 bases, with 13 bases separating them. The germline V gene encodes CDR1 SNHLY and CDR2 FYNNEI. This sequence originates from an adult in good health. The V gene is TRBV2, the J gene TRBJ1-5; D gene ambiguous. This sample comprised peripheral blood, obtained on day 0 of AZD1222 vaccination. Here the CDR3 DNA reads TGTGCCAGCAGTGAAATTAGCGTTGGGGATCAGCCCCAGCATTTT. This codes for CASSEISVGDQPQHF. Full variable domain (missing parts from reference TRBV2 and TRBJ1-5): EPEVTQTPSHQVTQMGQEVILRCVPISNHLYFYWYRQILGQKVEFLVSFYNNEISEKSEIFDDQFSVERPDGSNFTLKIRSTKLEDSAMYFCASSEISVGDQPQHFGDGTRLSIL.